These 10 T cell receptor beta chains came from one sample sequenced in a study of technical replicates of blood from several donors. Profiled with immunoSEQ multiplex PCR; TCRdb holds only in-frame clones, not every one. The table includes 80,000 to 95,000 clones, 90% to 96% detected once. The sequenced sample was T cells isolated from PBMCs. The receptor source for this set is a human donor in good health.

The gene calls are TRBV5-8 and TRBJ1-1; a possible D gene is TRBD1 (6 bases). Germline lookup yields CDR1 SGHTS and CDR2 YDEGEE. The germline V and J ends were trimmed by 0 bases and 7 bases, with 16 bases remaining between them. The CDR3 has 15 amino acids. CDR3 DNA: TGTGCCAGCAGCTTGGCCGGGCAGGGGCGCCGTGAAGCTTTCTTT. It codes for CASSLAGQGRREAFF. Complete variable domain (other parts from reference TRBV5-8 and TRBJ1-1): EAGVTQSPTHLIKTRGQQATLRCSPISGHTSVYWYQQALGLGLQFLLWYDEGEERNRGNFPPRFSGRQFPNYSSELNVNALELEDSALYLCASSLAGQGRREAFFGQGTRLTVV.

The chain joins TRBV5-6 to TRBJ2-3, with unresolved D. Germline V gives CDR1 SGHDT, CDR2 YYEEEE. The CDR3 is made up of 14 amino acids. Between the trimmed V and J ends, which lost 0 bases and 0 bases, there was a span of 5 bases. The CDR3 is CASSLGVSTDTQYF. The CDR3 nucleotides read TGTGCCAGCAGCTTGGGAGTTAGCACAGATACGCAGTATTTT.

The chain is built from TRBV18 and TRBJ1-5; D gene ambiguous. V lost 6 bases and J lost 6, with 18 bases in between. The CDR3 extends over 15 amino acids. Germline CDR1 reads KGHSH; CDR2 reads LQKENI. The CDR3 nucleotides read TGTGCCAGCTCTTCCGTTGTTCTTGGAGCTCAGCCCCAGCATTTT. It codes for CASSSVVLGAQPQHF.

The J gene is TRBJ2-3, the V gene TRBV6-6, with 8 bases lining up with TRBD1. The germline V gene has CDR1 MNHNY and CDR2 SVGAGI (reference sequence). V dropped 4 bases and J dropped 0; count of bases not matched to a gene: 0. The CDR3 is 14 amino acids. The CDR3, as DNA: TGTGCCAGCAGTTGGGACAGGAGCACAGATACGCAGTATTTT. It translates to CASSWDRSTDTQYF.

The chain carries TRBV19 and TRBJ2-7; 7 nucleotides agree with TRBD2. V shed 3 bases and J 5 bases; nucleotides not matched to a gene: 10. Germline V gene sequence: CDR1 LNHDA, CDR2 SQIVND (reference sequence). The CDR3 runs 15 residues. As DNA, the CDR3 is TGTGCCAGTAGTATTGCGGGAGTGGGTTTTAACGAGCAGTACTTC. Translating gives CASSIAGVGFNEQYF.

The CDR3 protein is CASSYRAGGGTDTQYF. The CDR3 bases are TGTGCCAGCAGCTACCGAGCGGGAGGAGGGACAGATACGCAGTATTTT. This rearrangement joins TRBV9 to TRBJ2-3; the match to TRBD2 covers 9 bases. Germline values: CDR1 SGDLS, CDR2 YYNGEE. The V gene end was trimmed by 4 bases and the J gene end by 3 bases; junction bases not matched to a gene: 9. This CDR3 has 16 amino acids.

The chain links TRBV11-3 to TRBJ2-1; 7 nucleotides line up with TRBD1. Germline V gives CDR1 SGHNT, CDR2 YENEEA. J lost 3 bases, V lost 5 bases, and 13 bases had no gene match. The CDR3 has 17 residues. In DNA form, the CDR3 reads TGTGCCAGCAGCCTCCGACAGGGTTTGGTCGGCTACAATGAGCAGTTCTTC. Its translation: CASSLRQGLVGYNEQFF.

This chain links TRBV25-1 with TRBJ1-2; tentative D call: TRBD1 (5 bases). Trimming removed 3 bases at V and 8 bases at J, with 19 bases between. The CDR3 has 15 residues. The germline gives CDR1 MGHDK, CDR2 SYGVNS. The DNA for the CDR3 is TGTGCCAGCAGTGAGGGTGCTGGGGGAGGGATGGGCTACACCTTC. It encodes CASSEGAGGGMGYTF.

The chain carries TRBV4-2 and TRBJ2-5; D is ambiguous. V was cut by 3 bases and J by 4 bases, with 9 bases left in between. This CDR3 has 13 residues. Germline lookup yields CDR1 LGHNA and CDR2 YNFKEQ. This CDR3 reads CASSQDLVETQYF. The CDR3 nucleotides read TGTGCCAGCAGCCAGGATCTAGTAGAGACCCAGTACTTC.

The chain uses TRBV4-3 and TRBJ2-3; TRBD2 agrees at 7 bases. Germline CDR1 LGHNA, CDR2 YSLEER. This CDR3 contains 18 residues. With V trimmed by 1 base and J by 0 bases, 10 bases remained unmatched. As DNA, the CDR3 is TGCGCCAGCAGCCAAGCGGGCCCTAGCGGATCTAGCACAGATACGCAGTATTTT. It specifies CASSQAGPSGSSTDTQYF.